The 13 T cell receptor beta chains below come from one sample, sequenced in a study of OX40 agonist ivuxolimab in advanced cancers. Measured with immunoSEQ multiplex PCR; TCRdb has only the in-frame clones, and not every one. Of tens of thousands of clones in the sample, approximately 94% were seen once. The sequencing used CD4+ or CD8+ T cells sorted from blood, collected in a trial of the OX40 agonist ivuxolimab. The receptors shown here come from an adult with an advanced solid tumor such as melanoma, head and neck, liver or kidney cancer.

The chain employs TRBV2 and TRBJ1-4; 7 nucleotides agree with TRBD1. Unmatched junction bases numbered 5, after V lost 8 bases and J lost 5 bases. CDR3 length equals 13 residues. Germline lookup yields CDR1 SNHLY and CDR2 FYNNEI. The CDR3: CASVPGGNEKLFF. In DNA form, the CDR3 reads TGTGCCAGCGTTCCAGGGGGGAATGAAAAACTGTTTTTT.

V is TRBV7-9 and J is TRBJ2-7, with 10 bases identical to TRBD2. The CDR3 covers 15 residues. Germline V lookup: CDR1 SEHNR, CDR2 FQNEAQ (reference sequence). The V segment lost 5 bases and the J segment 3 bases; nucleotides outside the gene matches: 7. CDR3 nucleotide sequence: TGTGCCAGCAGCGGAAGCGGGGGGGCGATCTACGAGCAGTACTTC. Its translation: CASSGSGGAIYEQYF.

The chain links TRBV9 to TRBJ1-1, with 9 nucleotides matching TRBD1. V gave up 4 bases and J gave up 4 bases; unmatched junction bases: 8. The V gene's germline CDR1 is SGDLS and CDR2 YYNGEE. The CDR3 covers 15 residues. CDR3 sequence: CASSPSGTGSTEAFF. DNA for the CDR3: TGTGCCAGCAGCCCTTCCGGGACAGGGAGCACTGAAGCTTTCTTT.

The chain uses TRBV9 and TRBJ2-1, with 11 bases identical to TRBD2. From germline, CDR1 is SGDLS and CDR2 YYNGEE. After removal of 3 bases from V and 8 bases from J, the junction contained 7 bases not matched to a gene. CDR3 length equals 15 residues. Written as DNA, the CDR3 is TGTGCCAGCAGCGCCGGACTAGCGGGCGGGGATGAGCAGTTCTTC. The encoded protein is CASSAGLAGGDEQFF.

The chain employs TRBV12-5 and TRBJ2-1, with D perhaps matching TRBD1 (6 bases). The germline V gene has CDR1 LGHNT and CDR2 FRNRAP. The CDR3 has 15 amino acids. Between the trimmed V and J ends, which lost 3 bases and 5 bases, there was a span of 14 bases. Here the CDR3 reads CASGFGAGVNNEQFF. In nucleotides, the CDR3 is TGTGCTAGTGGTTTTGGGGCAGGGGTCAACAATGAGCAGTTCTTC.

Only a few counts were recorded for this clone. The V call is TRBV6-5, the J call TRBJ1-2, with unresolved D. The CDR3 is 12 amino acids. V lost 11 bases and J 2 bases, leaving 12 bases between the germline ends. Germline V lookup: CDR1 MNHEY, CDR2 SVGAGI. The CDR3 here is CAALTPNYGYTF. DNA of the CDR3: TGTGCCGCCCTCACGCCCAACTATGGCTACACCTTC.

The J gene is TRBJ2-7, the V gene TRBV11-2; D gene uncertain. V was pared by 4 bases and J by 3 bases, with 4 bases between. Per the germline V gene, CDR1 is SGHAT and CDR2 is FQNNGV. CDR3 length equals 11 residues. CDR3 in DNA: TGTGCCAGCAGCTCTATCTACGAGCAGTACTTC. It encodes CASSSIYEQYF.

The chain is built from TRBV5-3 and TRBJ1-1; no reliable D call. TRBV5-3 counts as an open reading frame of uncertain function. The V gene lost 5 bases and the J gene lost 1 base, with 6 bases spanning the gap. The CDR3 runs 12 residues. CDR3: CARRIRNTEAFF. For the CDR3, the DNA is TGTGCCAGAAGGATCCGGAACACTGAAGCTTTCTTT.

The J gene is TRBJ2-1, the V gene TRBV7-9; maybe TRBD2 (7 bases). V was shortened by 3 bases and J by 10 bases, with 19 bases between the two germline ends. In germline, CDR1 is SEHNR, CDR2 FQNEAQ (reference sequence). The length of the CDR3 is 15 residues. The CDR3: CASSFGLGTIHEQFF. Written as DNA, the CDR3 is TGTGCCAGCAGCTTCGGACTAGGGACAATACACGAGCAGTTCTTC.

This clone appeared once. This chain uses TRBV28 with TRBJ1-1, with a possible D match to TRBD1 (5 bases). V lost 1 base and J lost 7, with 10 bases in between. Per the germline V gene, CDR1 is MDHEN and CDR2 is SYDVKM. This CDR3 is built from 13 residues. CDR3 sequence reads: CASSLSDSFEAFF. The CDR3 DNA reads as TGTGCCAGCAGTTTATCCGACAGCTTTGAAGCTTTCTTT.

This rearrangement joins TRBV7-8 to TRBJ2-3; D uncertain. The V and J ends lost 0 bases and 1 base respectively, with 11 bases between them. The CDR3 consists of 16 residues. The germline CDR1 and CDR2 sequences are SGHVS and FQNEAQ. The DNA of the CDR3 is TGTGCCAGCAGCTTAGCGAGGCCCCTGGGCACAGATACGCAGTATTTT. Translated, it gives CASSLARPLGTDTQYF.

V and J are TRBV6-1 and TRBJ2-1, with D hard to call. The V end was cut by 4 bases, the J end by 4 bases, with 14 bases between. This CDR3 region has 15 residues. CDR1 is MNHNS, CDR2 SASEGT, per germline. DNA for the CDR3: TGTGCCAGCAGTGGGGCCCCTGGCGCGTACAATGAGCAGTTCTTC. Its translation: CASSGAPGAYNEQFF.

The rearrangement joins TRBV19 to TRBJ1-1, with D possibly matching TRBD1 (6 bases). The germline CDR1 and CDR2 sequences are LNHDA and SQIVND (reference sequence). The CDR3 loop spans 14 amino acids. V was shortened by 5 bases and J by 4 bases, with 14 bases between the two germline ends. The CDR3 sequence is CASSAYTGPTEAFF. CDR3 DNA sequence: TGTGCCAGTAGTGCGTACACAGGGCCCACTGAAGCTTTCTTT.